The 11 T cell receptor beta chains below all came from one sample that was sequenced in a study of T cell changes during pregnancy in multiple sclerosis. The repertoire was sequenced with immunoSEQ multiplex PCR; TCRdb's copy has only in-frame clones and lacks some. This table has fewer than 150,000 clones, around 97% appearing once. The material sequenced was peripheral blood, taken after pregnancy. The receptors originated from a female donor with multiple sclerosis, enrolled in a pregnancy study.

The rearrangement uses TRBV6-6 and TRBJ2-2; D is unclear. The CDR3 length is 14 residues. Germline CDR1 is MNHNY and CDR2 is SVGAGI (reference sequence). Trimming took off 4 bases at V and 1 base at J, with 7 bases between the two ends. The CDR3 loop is CASSFNGNTGELFF. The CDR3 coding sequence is TGTGCCAGCAGTTTTAACGGGAACACCGGGGAGCTGTTTTTT.

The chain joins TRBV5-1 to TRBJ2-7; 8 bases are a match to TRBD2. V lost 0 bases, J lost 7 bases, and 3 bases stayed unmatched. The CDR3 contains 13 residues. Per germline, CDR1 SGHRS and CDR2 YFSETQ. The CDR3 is CASSLASGGEQYF. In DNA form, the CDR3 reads TGCGCCAGCAGCTTGGCTTCGGGGGGGGAGCAGTACTTC.

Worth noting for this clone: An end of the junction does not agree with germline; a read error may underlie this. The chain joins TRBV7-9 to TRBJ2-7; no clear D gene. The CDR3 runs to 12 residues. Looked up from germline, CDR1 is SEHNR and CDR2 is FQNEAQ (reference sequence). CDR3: CASSLGPSEQYF. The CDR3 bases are TGTGCCAGCAGTTTAGGGCCTTCGGAGCAGTACTTC. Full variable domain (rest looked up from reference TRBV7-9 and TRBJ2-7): DTGVSQNPRHKITKRGQNVTFRCDPISEHNRLYWYRQTLGQGPEFLTYFQNEAQLEKSRLLSDRFSAERPKGSFSTLEIQRTEQGDSAMYLCASSLGPSEQYFGPGTRLTVT.

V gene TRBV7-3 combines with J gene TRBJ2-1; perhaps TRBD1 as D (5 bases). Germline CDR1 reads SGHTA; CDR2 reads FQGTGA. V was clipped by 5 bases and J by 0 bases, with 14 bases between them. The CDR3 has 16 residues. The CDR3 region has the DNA TGTGCCAGCAGCCCAAGGGGCGGCACCTCCTACAATGAGCAGTTCTTC. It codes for CASSPRGGTSYNEQFF. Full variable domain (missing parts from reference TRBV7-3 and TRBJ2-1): GAGVSQTPSNKVTEKGKYVELRCDPISGHTALYWYRQSLGQGPEFLIYFQGTGAADDSGLPNDRFFAVRPEGSVSTLKIQRTERGDSAVYLCASSPRGGTSYNEQFFGPGTRLTVL.

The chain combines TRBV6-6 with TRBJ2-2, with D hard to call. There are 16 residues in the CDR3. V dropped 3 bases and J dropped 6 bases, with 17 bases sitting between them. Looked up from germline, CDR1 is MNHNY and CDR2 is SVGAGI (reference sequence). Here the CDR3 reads CASSYEARYVAGELFF. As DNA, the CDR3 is TGTGCCAGCAGTTATGAAGCACGATATGTGGCCGGGGAGCTGTTTTTT.

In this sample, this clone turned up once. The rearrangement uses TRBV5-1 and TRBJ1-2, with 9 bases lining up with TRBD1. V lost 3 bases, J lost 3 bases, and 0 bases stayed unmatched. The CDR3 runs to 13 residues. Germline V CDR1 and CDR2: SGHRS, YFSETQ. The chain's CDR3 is CASSWDRDYGYTF. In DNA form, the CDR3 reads TGCGCCAGCAGCTGGGACAGGGACTATGGCTACACCTTC. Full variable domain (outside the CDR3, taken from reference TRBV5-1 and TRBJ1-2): KAGVTQTPRYLIKTRGQQVTLSCSPISGHRSVSWYQQTPGQGLQFLFEYFSETQRNKGNFPGRFSGRQFSNSRSEMNVSTLELGDSALYLCASSWDRDYGYTFGSGTRLTVV.

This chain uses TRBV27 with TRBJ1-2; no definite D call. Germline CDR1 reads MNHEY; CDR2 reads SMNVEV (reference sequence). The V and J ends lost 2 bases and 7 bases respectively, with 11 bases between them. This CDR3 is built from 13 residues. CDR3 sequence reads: CASSLDQRGGYTF. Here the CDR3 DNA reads TGTGCCAGCAGTTTAGACCAGAGAGGTGGCTACACCTTC.

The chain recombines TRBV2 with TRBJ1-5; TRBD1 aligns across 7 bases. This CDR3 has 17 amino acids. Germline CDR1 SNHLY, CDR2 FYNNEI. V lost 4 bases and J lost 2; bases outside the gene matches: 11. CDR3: CASSGDSPAPGNQPQHF. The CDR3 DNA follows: TGTGCCAGCAGTGGGGACAGTCCCGCCCCGGGCAATCAGCCCCAGCATTTT.

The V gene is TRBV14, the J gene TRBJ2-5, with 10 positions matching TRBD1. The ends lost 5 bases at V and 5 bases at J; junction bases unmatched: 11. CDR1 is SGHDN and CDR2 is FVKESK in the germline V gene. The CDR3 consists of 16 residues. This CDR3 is CASSSIRDRGWETQYF. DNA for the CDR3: TGTGCCAGCAGCTCAATCCGGGACAGGGGTTGGGAGACCCAGTACTTC.

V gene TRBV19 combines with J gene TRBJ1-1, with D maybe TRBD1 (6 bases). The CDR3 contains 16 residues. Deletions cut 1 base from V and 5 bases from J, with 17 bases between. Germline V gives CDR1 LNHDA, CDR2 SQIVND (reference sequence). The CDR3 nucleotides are TGTGCCAGTAGTATAGGGCTCCGGGGGGCGAGGACTGAAGCTTTCTTT. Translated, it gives CASSIGLRGARTEAFF.

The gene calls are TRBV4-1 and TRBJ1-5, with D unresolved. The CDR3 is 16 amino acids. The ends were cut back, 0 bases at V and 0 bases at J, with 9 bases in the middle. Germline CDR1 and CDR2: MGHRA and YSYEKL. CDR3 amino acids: CASSQEGGHSNQPQHF. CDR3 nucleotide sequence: TGCGCCAGCAGCCAAGAGGGAGGCCATAGCAATCAGCCCCAGCATTTT.